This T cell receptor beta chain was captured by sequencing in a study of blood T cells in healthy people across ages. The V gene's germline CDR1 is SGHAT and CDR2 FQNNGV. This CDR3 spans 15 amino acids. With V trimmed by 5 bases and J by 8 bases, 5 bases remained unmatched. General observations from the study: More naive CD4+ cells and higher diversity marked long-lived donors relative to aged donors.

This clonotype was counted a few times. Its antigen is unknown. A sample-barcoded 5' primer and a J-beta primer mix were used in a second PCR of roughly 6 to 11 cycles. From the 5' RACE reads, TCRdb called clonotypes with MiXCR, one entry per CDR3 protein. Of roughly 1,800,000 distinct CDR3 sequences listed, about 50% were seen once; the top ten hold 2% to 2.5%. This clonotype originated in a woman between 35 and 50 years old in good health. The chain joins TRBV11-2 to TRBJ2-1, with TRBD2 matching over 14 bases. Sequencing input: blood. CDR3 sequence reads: CASSLPGLAGDEQFF. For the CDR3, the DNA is TGTGCCAGCAGCCTCCCGGGACTAGCGGGGGATGAGCAGTTCTTC.